The entry below gives a single TCR beta chain sequence along with its context. This entry comes from a study of T cells expressing NK-cell markers. TCRdb reprocessed the 5' RACE reads, with one entry per CDR3 protein and no DNA. With about 460,000 distinct CDR3 sequences in the sample, the ten largest clones hold over 1.1%. The CDR3 extends over 18 amino acids. Germline values: CDR1 SEHNR, CDR2 FQNEAQ (reference sequence). The sample consisted of blood T cells: a sorted CD56 or NKG2C T cell subset, CD4+ or CD8+ T cells, or bulk PBMC T cells (not recorded which). This chain connects TRBV7-9 to TRBJ2-1; TCRdb picks TRBD2, but there is no DNA to check that call. The origin of this receptor is a woman between 50 and 59 years old in good health. CDR3 residues: CASSFGGLAGNLYNEQFF. The whole variable domain, filled in from reference TRBV7-9 and TRBJ2-1, reads DTGVSQNPRHKITKRGQNVTFRCDPISEHNRLYWYRQTLGQGPEFLTYFQNEAQLEKSRLLSDRFSAERPKGSFSTLEIQRTEQGDSAMYLCASSFGGLAGNLYNEQFFGPGTRLTVL.